This T cell receptor beta chain was recovered during a study of shared clonotypes between healthy human individuals. This CDR3 is built from 12 residues. V was trimmed by 2 bases and J by 6 bases, leaving 8 bases between them. CDR1 SGHRS and CDR2 YFSETQ come from the germline V gene. Generated by immunoSEQ multiplex PCR, the TCRdb table keeps only in-frame clones and is missing some. The sample records approximately 2.5 million clones, under 95% being singletons. This chain links TRBV5-1 with TRBJ1-2; the D gene is possibly TRBD1 (5 bases). Sequencing input: naive CD4+ T cells from PBMCs. Indicated subset: CD45RA+ positively selected. The sequence came from a man between 18 and 35 years old in good health. Some clones in this sample may be carry-over from other donors' samples. The CDR3 spells CASSFGDDGYTF. CDR3 coding DNA: TGCGCCAGCAGCTTTGGGGACGATGGCTACACCTTC.